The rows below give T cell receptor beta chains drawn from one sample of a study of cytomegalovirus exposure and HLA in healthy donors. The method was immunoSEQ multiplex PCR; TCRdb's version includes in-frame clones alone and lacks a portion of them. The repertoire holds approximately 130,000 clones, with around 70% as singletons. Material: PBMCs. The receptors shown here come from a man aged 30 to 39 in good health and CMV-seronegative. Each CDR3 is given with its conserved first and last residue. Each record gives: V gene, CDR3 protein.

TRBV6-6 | CASSRERFGNTEAFF
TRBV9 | CASSANPDSSYEQYF
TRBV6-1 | CASSELGRGSQPQHF
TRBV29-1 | CSVRGLGEQYF
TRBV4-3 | CASSQGVLVTTDTQYF
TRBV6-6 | CGVGGSFYGYTF
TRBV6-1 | CASSQAVNYGYTF
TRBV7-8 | CASSFPRESSAVYGYTF
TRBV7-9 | CASSPTGNQPQHF
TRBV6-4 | CASDDRRVSYEQYF